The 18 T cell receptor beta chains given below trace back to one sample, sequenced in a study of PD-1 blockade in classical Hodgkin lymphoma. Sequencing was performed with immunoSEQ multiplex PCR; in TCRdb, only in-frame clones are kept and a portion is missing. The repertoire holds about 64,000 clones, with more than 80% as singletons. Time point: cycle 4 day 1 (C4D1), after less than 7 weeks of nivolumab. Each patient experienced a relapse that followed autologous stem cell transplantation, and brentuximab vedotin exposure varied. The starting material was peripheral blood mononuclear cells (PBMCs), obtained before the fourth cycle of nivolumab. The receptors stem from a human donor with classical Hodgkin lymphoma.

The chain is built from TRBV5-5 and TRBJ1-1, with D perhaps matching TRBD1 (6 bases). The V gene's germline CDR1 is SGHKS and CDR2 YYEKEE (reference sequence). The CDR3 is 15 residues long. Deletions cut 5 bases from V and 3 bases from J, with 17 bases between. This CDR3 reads CASRKSQGYDTEAFF. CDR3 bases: TGTGCCAGCAGAAAATCGCAGGGGTACGACACTGAAGCTTTCTTT.

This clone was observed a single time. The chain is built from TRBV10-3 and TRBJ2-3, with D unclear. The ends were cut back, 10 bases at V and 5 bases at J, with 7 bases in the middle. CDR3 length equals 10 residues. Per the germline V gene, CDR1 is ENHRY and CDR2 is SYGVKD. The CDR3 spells CATGLDTQYF. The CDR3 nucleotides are TGTGCCACCGGATTAGATACGCAGTATTTT.

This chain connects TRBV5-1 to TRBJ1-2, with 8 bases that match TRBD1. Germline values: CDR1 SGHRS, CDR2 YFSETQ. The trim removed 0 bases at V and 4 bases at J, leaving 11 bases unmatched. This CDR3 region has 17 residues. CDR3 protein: CASSLVSRGLYGYGYTF. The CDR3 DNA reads TGCGCCAGCAGCTTGGTTTCCAGGGGGCTGTATGGCTATGGCTACACCTTC.

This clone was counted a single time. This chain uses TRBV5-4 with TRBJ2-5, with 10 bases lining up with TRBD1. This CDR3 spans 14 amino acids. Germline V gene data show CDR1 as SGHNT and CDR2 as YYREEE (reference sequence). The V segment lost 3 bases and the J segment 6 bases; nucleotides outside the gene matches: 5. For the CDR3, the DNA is TGTGCCAGCAGCTCGGGACAGGGGAGACAGACCCAGTACTTC. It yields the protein CASSSGQGRQTQYF.

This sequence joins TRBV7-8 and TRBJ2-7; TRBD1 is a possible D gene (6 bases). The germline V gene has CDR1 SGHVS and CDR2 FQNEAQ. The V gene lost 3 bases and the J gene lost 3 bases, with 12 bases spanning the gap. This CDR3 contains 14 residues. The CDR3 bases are TGTGCCAGCAGCTTGGCAGGGGTAAACTACGAGCAGTACTTC. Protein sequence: CASSLAGVNYEQYF.

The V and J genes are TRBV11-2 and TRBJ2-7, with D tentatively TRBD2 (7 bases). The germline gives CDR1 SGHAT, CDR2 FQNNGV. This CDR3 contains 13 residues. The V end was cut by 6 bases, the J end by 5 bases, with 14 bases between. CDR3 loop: CASRTRGADEQYF. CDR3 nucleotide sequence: TGTGCCAGCAGAACCCGGGGGGCAGACGAGCAGTACTTC.

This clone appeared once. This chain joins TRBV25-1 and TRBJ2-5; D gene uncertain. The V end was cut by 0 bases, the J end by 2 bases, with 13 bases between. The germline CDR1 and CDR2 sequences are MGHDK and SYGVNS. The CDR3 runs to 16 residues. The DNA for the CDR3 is TGTGCCAGCAGTGAATACAAAGGAACGGTTCAAGAGACCCAGTACTTC. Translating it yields CASSEYKGTVQETQYF.

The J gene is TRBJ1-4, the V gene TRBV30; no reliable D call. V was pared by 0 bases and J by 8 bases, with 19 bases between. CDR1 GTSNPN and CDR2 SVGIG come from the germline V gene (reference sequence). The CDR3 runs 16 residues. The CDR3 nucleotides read TGTGCCTGGAGTGTACAAGATGAACCTCTGAGGGAAAAACTGTTTTTT. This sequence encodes CAWSVQDEPLREKLFF.

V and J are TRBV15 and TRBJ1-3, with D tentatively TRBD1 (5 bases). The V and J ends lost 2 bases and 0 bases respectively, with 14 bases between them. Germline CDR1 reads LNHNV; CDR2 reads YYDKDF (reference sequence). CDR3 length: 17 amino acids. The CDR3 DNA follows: TGTGCCACCAGCAGACCGTATTCGGGGACCTCTGGAAACACCATATATTTT. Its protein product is CATSRPYSGTSGNTIYF.

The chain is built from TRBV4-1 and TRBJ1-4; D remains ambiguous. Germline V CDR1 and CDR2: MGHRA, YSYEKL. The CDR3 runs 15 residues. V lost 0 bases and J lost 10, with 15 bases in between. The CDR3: CASSQESRVTGKLFF. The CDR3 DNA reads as TGCGCCAGCAGCCAAGAGAGTCGGGTGACGGGAAAACTGTTTTTT.

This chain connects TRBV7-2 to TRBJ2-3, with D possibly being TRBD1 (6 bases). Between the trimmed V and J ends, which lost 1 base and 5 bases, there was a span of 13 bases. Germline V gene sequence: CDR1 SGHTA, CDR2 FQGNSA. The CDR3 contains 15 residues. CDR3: CASSLVSGDKDTQYF. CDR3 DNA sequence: TGTGCCAGCAGCTTAGTCTCAGGGGATAAAGATACGCAGTATTTT. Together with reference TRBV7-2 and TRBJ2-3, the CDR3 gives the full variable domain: GAGVSQSPSNKVTEKGKDVELRCDPISGHTALYWYRQSLGQGLEFLIYFQGNSAPDKSGLPSDRFSAERTGGSVSTLTIQRTQQEDSAVYLCASSLVSGDKDTQYFGPGTRLTVL.

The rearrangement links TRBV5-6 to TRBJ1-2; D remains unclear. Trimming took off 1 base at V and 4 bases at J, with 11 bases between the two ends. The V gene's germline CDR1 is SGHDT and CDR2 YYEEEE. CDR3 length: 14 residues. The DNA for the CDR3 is TGTGCCAGCAGCTTGCCCCCGGGGAGCTATGGCTACACCTTC. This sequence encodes CASSLPPGSYGYTF. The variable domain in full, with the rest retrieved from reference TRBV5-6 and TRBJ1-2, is DAGVTQSPTHLIKTRGQQVTLRCSPKSGHDTVSWYQQALGQGPQFIFQYYEEEERQRGNFPDRFSGHQFPNYSSELNVNALLLGDSALYLCASSLPPGSYGYTFGSGTRLTVV.

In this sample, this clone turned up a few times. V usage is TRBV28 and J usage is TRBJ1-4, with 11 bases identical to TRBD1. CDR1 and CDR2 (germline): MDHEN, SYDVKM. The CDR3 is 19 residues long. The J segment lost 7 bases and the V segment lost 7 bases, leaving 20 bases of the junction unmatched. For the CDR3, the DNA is TGTGCCAGCACCCGTCTATCCCGGACAGGGGGCCTGGGAGGTGAAAAACTGTTTTTT. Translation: CASTRLSRTGGLGGEKLFF.

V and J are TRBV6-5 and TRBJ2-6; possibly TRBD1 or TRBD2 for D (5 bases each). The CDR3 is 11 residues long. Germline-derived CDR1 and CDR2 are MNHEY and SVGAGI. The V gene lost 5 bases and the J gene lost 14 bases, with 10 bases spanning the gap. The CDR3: CASSSPGLLTF. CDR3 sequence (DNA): TGTGCCAGCAGTAGTCCGGGACTCCTGACTTTC.

The CDR3 region has the DNA TGCGCCAGCAGCGTCTTACAGGGGGCGGTCGAGACCCAGTACTTC. It is translated as CASSVLQGAVETQYF. The rearrangement links TRBV5-1 to TRBJ2-5; 9 bases map to TRBD1. This CDR3 is built from 15 residues. Trimming took 4 bases from V and 5 from J; bases not matched to a gene: 9. CDR1 and CDR2 (germline): SGHRS, YFSETQ.

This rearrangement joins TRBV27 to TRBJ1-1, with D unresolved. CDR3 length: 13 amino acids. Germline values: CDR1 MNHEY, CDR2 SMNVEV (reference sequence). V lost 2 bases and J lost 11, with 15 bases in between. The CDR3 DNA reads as TGTGCCAGCAGTTTACAGTGGGATAGCGGCGCTTTCTTT. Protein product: CASSLQWDSGAFF.

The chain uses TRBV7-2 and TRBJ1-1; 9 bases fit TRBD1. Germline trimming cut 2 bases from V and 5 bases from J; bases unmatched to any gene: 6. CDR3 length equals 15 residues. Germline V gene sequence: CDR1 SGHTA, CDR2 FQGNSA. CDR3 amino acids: CASSLITGGQTEAFF. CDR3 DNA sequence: TGTGCCAGCAGCTTAATTACAGGGGGCCAGACTGAAGCTTTCTTT.

CDR3 loop: CASSQAGQLNSPLHF. CDR3 DNA: TGCGCCAGCAGCCAGGCGGGACAGCTAAATTCACCCCTCCACTTT. The V call is TRBV4-1, the J call TRBJ1-6, with 7 bases matching TRBD1. The CDR3 runs to 15 residues. Germline values: CDR1 MGHRA, CDR2 YSYEKL. Trimming at V came to 3 bases and at J to 7 bases, leaving 6 bases not matched to a gene.